This T cell receptor beta chain appears in the sequencing data of a study of blood T cells in healthy people across ages (dated by TCRdb to between 2014 and 2016). For the study in its entirety: In model experiments, roughly one uniquely barcoded TCR beta cDNA molecule per two T cells was captured by template switching. The study measured age-related changes in TCR beta repertoire diversity using deep sequencing normalized with unique cDNA molecular identifiers. The donors were divided into four age groups: young (average around 15 years), middle-aged (around 37), aged (about 60) and long-lived (about 90). Donors of different ages were randomly distributed across sequencing lanes to avoid experimental bias. Using the same blood draw, the study looked at two additional independent replicas of 1 million unique cDNA reads for two donors, one aged 18 to 30 and the other aged 80 or older. Overall results and qualifications from the work: Estimates of total diversity from one million sequenced T cells were regarded as lower bounds and underestimates. Bulk unsorted PBMC profiling prevented conclusive comparison of naive and antigen-experienced compartments. As age increased, observed TCR beta diversity per million T cells dropped in a roughly linear way, and a significant reduction was already evident by age 40. Because the CMV infection status of the donors was unknown, age-related changes in expanded clonotypes may potentially have been confounded. There was a strong correlation between observed TCR beta diversity and the percentage of naive T cells measured by flow cytometry. Compared with the aged group, the long-lived group had more naive CD4+ T cells, fewer expanded clones and increased TCR diversity, a pattern suggesting age selection.

Libraries were prepared through 5' RACE. The sequencer listed for this sample is Illumina HiSeq 2500. A second PCR of about 6 to 11 cycles was performed with a sample-barcoded 5' primer and a J-beta primer mix. A unique molecular identifier was introduced onto each TCR beta cDNA molecule by a template-switch 5' adaptor carrying 12 random nucleotides. Each sample yielded at least 2.5 million CDR3-containing paired-end reads. First-strand cDNA synthesis was performed from all RNA using the Mint cDNA synthesis kit, with priming by a TRBC-specific oligonucleotide. All cDNA was treated with uracil-DNA glycosylase and then went through a first 18-cycle PCR with the universal primers M1SS and BC2_uni_R. The authors' pipeline ran thus. For normalization, 1 million high-quality reads, each with a distinct molecular identifier, were randomly selected from each sample. Reads with shared molecular identifiers were discarded instead of being binned into consensus sequences. MiTCR, run with a Q25 quality threshold and the strictest error-elimination algorithm, handled CDR3 identification, clonotype clustering and error correction. Lower-bound total TCR beta diversity was estimated with a nonparametric unseen species model using Euler transformation. TCRdb itself trimmed the public reads at Q25 with fastp, ran MiXCR and retained productive beta chains. CDR3 protein duplicates are merged, each entry listing the most common genes and DNA. The authors' filters were not applied to this entry. Counted in this sample were 700,000 or so distinct CDR3 sequences; around 41% of them appeared once. The leading ten clones occupy 30% of the sample.

The 39 donors, aged 6 to 90 years, were systemically healthy Caucasian individuals from Russia. Each donor gave 9 to 10 milliliters of peripheral blood, collected into EDTA-treated Vacutainer tubes. Ficoll-Paque density-gradient centrifugation was used to isolate PBMCs, with at least 7 million per sample. Trizol reagent was used to extract total RNA from PBMCs, with at least 6 micrograms per sample. For every donor, flow cytometry on a PBMC aliquot measured the percentage of naive CD45RAhigh/CD27high T cells. Notes on this clonotype: Its antigen remains unidentified. One end of the junction is discordant with germline, which a read error may explain.

Reading the germline V gene gives CDR1 SGHRS and CDR2 YFSETQ. The CDR3 has 13 amino acids, counting the end cysteine and phenylalanine. The sequence is cut down to CDR3 DNA, 39 bases in frame from base 1. This clonotype originated in a man of 80 years or more in good health. Material: blood. Recombination linked TRBV5-1 to TRBJ1-1; the D gene is perhaps TRBD1, on 5 matching bases. The DNA sequence is as follows: TGCACCAGCAGCCGCGACAGAGCCACTGAAGCTTTCTTT. Its amino acids are CTSSRDRATEAFF.